Shown below are 13 T cell receptor beta chains from a single sample sequenced in a study of control samples from healthy donors and cancer patients. Clones were sequenced by immunoSEQ multiplex PCR, and TCRdb holds only the in-frame ones, with some missing. This table has 90,000 to 100,000 clones, 65% to 85% appearing once. Material for sequencing was PBMCs. These TCRs come from an older man with lung cancer.

This clone was seen a few times. The V call is TRBV15, the J call TRBJ2-7, with D tentatively TRBD1 (6 bases). Germline V gene lookup returns CDR1 LNHNV and CDR2 YYDKDF (reference sequence). V shed 3 bases and J shed 0 bases, with 12 bases lying between them. The length of the CDR3 is 15 residues. The CDR3 DNA is TGTGCCACCAGCAGTACAGGGCCTAGCTCCTACGAGCAGTACTTC. Encoded protein: CATSSTGPSSYEQYF.

The chain's CDR3 is CASRTTEETEAFF. DNA for the CDR3: TGTGCCAGTAGAACGACAGAAGAAACTGAAGCTTTCTTT. The gene calls are TRBV19 and TRBJ1-1, with D possibly TRBD1 on 5 matching bases. CDR1 and CDR2 from the germline V gene are LNHDA and SQIVND (reference sequence). This CDR3 has 13 amino acids. Trimming took off 6 bases at V and 5 bases at J, with 13 bases between the two ends.

The V gene is TRBV19, the J gene TRBJ2-2; unclear D gene. The CDR3 loop spans 14 amino acids. Per the germline V gene, CDR1 is LNHDA and CDR2 is SQIVND (reference sequence). V was shortened by 3 bases and J by 4 bases, with 9 bases between the two germline ends. CDR3 in DNA: TGTGCCAGTAGTATCCAGGTGGGCACCGGGGAGCTGTTTTTT. Translated, it gives CASSIQVGTGELFF.

The CDR3 protein is CASSLGIVPLEESNQPQHF. DNA of the CDR3: TGTGCCAGCAGCTTGGGTATAGTGCCGCTCGAAGAGAGCAATCAGCCCCAGCATTTT. The chain joins TRBV5-6 to TRBJ1-5, with D unclear. The germline V gene encodes CDR1 SGHDT and CDR2 YYEEEE. CDR3 length: 19 residues. Between the trimmed V and J ends, which lost 0 bases and 1 base, there was a span of 20 bases.

This clone was observed once. The CDR3 bases are TGTGCCAGCAGCAAAGGCCGCAGCCCCGGCGCCGGGGAGCTGTTTTTT. It translates to CASSKGRSPGAGELFF. J is TRBJ2-2 and V is TRBV21-1. TRBV21-1 is termed a pseudogene. This CDR3 has 16 amino acids.

The chain uses TRBV20-1 and TRBJ2-7; the D is unclear. This CDR3 region has 10 residues. V was trimmed by 6 bases and J by 5 bases, leaving 8 bases between them. Germline V gene sequence: CDR1 DFQATT, CDR2 SNEGSKA (reference sequence). The chain's CDR3 is CSARTDEQYF. CDR3 nucleotides: TGCAGTGCCAGGACGGACGAGCAGTACTTC.

This clone has just one count. The CDR3 nucleotides read TGCGCCAGCAGCTCTCAGGGATCGGGCTATGGCTACACCTTC. Protein sequence: CASSSQGSGYGYTF. The J gene is TRBJ1-2, the V gene TRBV5-1; maybe TRBD1 (5 bases). The germline CDR1 and CDR2 sequences are SGHRS and YFSETQ. The CDR3 length is 14 residues. V was shortened by 3 bases and J by 4 bases, with 13 bases between the two germline ends.

J is TRBJ1-5 and V is TRBV19, with unresolved D. The germline V and J ends were trimmed by 3 bases and 7 bases, with 19 bases remaining between them. The germline CDR1 and CDR2 sequences are LNHDA and SQIVND (reference sequence). The length of the CDR3 is 16 residues. The CDR3 loop is CASSIIPTGPGQPQHF. As DNA, the CDR3 is TGTGCCAGTAGTATTATTCCGACTGGGCCTGGACAGCCCCAGCATTTT.

The chain is built from TRBV7-9 and TRBJ1-2; D might be TRBD1 (5 bases). The CDR3 extends over 15 amino acids. Germline CDR1 and CDR2: SEHNR and FQNEAQ (reference sequence). V was shortened by 4 bases and J by 6 bases, with 18 bases between the two germline ends. CDR3 sequence: CASSSGRGGFDGYTF. The CDR3 nucleotides read TGTGCCAGCAGCTCCGGTCGCGGGGGTTTCGATGGCTACACCTTC.

This clone appeared a single time. The chain uses TRBV6-6 and TRBJ2-3, with D possibly matching TRBD1 (6 bases). V lost 5 bases and J lost 0, with 15 bases in between. The CDR3 spans 16 residues. Per the germline V gene, CDR1 is MNHNY and CDR2 is SVGAGI (reference sequence). CDR3 sequence reads: CASSQTGTPSTDTQYF. As DNA, the CDR3 is TGTGCCAGCAGTCAAACCGGGACACCGAGCACAGATACGCAGTATTTT.

The chain carries TRBV9 and TRBJ2-3, with D possibly matching TRBD1 (6 bases). V gave up 4 bases and J gave up 2 bases, with 14 bases separating them. CDR1 is SGDLS, CDR2 YYNGEE, per germline. The CDR3 has 15 amino acids. CDR3 DNA sequence: TGTGCCAGCAGCAGGGGGACGCAGGACACAGATACGCAGTATTTT. It yields the protein CASSRGTQDTDTQYF.

This chain links TRBV7-2 with TRBJ2-1, with 9 bases fitting TRBD1. Germline CDR1 SGHTA, CDR2 FQGNSA. Trimming at V came to 4 bases and at J to 8 bases, leaving 6 bases not matched to a gene. CDR3 size: 14 residues. The CDR3 region has the DNA TGTGCCAGCAGCTGGGGGACAGGGCGGCATGAGCAGTTCTTC. Its protein product is CASSWGTGRHEQFF. Drawing the rest from reference TRBV7-2 and TRBJ2-1, the complete variable domain is GAGVSQSPSNKVTEKGKDVELRCDPISGHTALYWYRQSLGQGLEFLIYFQGNSAPDKSGLPSDRFSAERTGGSVSTLTIQRTQQEDSAVYLCASSWGTGRHEQFFGPGTRLTVL.

The V call is TRBV24-1, the J call TRBJ1-2, with a tentative D call TRBD1 (5 bases). The V end was cut by 3 bases, the J end by 8 bases, with 12 bases between. Looked up from germline, CDR1 is KGHDR and CDR2 is SFDVKD. The CDR3 is made up of 13 amino acids. The CDR3 DNA reads as TGTGCCACCAGTGATACCCAGGGTACCGGCTACACCTTC. Protein: CATSDTQGTGYTF.